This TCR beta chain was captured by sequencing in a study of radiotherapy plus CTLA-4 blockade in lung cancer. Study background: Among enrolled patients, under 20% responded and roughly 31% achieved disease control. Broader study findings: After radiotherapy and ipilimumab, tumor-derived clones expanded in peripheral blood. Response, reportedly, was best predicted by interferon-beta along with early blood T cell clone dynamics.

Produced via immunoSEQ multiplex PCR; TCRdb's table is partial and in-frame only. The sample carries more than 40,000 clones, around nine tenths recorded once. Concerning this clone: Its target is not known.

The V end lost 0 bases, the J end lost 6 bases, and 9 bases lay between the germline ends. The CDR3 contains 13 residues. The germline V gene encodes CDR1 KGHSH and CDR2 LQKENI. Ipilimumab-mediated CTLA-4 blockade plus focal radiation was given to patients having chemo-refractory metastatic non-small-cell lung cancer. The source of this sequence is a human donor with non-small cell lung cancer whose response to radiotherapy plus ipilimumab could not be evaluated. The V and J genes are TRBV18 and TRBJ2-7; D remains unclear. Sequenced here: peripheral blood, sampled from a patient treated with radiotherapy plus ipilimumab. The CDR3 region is CASSPPNSGEQYF. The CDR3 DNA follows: TGTGCCAGCTCACCACCGAATAGTGGCGAGCAGTACTTC.